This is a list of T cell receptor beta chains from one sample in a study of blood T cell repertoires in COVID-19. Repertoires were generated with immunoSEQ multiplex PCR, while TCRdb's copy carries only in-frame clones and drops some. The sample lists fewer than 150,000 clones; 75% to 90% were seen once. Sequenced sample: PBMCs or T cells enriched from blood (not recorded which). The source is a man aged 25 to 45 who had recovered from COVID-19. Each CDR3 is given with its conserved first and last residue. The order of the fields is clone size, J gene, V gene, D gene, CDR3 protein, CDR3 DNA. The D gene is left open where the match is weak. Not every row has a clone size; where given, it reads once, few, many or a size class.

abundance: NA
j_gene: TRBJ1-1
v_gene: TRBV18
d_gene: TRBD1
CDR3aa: CASSPQRGQGALEAFF
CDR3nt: TGTGCCAGCTCACCACAGAGGGGACAGGGGGCTCTTGAAGCTTTCTTT

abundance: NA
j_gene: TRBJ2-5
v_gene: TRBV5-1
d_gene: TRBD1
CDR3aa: CASSPRGTGRETQYF
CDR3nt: TGCGCCAGCAGCCCTCGAGGGACAGGGAGAGAGACCCAGTACTTC

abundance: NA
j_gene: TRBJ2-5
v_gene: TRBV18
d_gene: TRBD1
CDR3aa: CASSPPGTGGETQYF
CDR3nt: TGTGCCAGCTCACCACCGGGGACAGGGGGAGAGACCCAGTACTTC

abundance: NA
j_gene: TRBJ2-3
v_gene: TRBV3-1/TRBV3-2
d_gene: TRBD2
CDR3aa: CASSPRLAGGPNDPDTQYF
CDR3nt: TGTGCCAGCAGCCCGAGGCTAGCGGGAGGGCCGAATGATCCAGATACGCAGTATTTT

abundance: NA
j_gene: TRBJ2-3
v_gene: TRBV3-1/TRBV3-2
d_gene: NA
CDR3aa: CASSLGQAIDTQYF
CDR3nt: TGTGCCAGCAGCCTTGGACAAGCTATCGATACGCAGTATTTT

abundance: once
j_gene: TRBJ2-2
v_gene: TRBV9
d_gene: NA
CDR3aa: CASSVSGNTGELFF
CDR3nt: TGTGCCAGCAGCGTATCCGGGAACACCGGGGAGCTGTTTTTT

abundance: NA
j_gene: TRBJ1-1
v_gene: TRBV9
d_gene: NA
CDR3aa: CASSARQNTEAFF
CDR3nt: TGTGCCAGTAGCGCGAGACAGAACACTGAAGCTTTCTTT

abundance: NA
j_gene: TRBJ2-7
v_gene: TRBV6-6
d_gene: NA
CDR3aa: CASSYSGDSRTYEQYF
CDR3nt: TGTGCCAGCAGTTACTCGGGGGACTCGAGAACTTACGAGCAGTACTTC

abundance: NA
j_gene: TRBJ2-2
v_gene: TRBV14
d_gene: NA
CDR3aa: CASRDTRSAGELFF
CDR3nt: TGTGCCAGCAGGGACACACGGTCGGCCGGGGAGCTGTTTTTT

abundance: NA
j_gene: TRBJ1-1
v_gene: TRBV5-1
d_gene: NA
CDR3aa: CASSLADGGREAFF
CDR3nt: TGCGCCAGCAGCTTGGCCGACGGTGGGAGAGAAGCTTTCTTT

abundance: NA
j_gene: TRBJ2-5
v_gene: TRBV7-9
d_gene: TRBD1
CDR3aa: CASSHVETGGIMGETQYF
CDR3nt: TGTGCCAGCAGCCACGTCGAGACAGGGGGCATTATGGGAGAGACCCAGTACTTC

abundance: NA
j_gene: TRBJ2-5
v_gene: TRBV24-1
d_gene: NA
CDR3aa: CATSTRQGGIETQYF
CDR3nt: TGTGCCACCAGTACCAGACAGGGCGGGATTGAGACCCAGTACTTC

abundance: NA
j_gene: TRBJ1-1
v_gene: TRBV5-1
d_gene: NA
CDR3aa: CASSSRGYDTEAFF
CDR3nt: TGCGCCAGCAGCTCCCGGGGGTACGACACTGAAGCTTTCTTT

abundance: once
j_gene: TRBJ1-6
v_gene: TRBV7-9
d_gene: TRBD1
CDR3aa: CASSLGTRTGKDSPLHF
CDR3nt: TGTGCCAGCAGCTTAGGAACTCGGACAGGGAAGGATTCACCCCTCCACTTT

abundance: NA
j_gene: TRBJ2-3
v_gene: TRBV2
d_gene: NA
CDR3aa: CASSEGQGGGTDTQYF
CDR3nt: TGTGCCAGCAGTGAAGGCCAGGGGGGAGGCACAGATACGCAGTATTTT

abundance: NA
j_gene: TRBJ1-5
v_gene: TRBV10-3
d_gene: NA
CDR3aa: CAGQTTMNQPQHF
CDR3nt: TGTGCCGGCCAAACAACCATGAATCAGCCCCAGCATTTT

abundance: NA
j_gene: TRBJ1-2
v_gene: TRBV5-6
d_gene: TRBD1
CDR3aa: CASSLGQGALRPNYGYTF
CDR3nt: TGTGCCAGCAGCTTGGGACAGGGGGCCCTTAGACCTAACTATGGCTACACCTTC

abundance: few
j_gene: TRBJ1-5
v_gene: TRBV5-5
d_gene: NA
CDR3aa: CASSSSGLGHQPQHF
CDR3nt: TGTGCCAGCAGCTCGTCCGGTCTGGGGCATCAGCCCCAGCATTTT

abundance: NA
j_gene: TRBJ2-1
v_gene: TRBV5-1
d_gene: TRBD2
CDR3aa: CASSLGAGDYNEQFF
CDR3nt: TGCGCCAGCAGCTTGGGAGCGGGGGACTACAATGAGCAGTTCTTC

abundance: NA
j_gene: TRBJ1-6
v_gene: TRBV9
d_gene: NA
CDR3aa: CASSAERDILHF
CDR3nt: TGTGCCAGCAGCGCCGAACGGGATATCCTCCACTTT

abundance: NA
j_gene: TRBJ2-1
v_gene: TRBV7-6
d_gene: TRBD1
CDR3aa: CASSLDRGSRYNEQFF
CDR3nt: TGTGCCAGCAGCTTAGACAGGGGCTCACGGTACAATGAGCAGTTCTTC

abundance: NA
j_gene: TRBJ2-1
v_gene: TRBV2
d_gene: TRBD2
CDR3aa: CASRVSPTSGGADNEQFF
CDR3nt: TGTGCCAGCAGGGTCAGCCCGACTAGCGGGGGGGCGGACAATGAGCAGTTCTTC

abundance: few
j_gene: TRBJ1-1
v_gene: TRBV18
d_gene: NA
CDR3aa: CASSPPRGSEAEAFF
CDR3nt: TGTGCCAGCTCACCACCTAGGGGGTCCGAGGCTGAAGCTTTCTTT

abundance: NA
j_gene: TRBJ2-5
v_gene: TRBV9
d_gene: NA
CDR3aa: CASSVSGQFVETQYF
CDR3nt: TGTGCCAGCAGCGTATCTGGACAGTTCGTAGAGACCCAGTACTTC

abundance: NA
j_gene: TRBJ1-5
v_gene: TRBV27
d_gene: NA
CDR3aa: CASRGLGGNQPQHF
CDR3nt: TGTGCCAGTAGAGGCCTCGGGGGCAATCAGCCCCAGCATTTT

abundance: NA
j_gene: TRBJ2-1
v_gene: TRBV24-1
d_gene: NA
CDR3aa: CATSDPGRGEQFF
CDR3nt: TGTGCCACCAGTGATCCAGGGCGCGGTGAGCAGTTCTTC

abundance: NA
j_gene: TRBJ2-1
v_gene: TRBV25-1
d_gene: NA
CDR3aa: CASRGAGGSYNEQFF
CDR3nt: TGTGCCAGCAGGGGCGCTGGGGGGTCTTACAATGAGCAGTTCTTC

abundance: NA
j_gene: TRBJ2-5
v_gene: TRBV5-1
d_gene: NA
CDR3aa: CASSLTGLEETQYF
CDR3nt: TGCGCCAGCAGCTTAACGGGATTGGAAGAGACCCAGTACTTC

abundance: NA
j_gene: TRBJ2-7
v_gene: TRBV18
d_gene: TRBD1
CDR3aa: CASSARGGAQYF
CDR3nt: TGTGCCAGCTCGGCGAGAGGGGGCGCACAGTACTTC

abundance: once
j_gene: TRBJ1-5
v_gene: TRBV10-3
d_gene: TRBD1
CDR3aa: CAISTGVGNQPQHF
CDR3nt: TGTGCCATCAGTACAGGGGTTGGGAATCAGCCCCAGCATTTT

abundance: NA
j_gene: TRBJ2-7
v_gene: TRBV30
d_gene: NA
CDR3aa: CAWSVTRLEQYF
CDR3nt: TGTGCCTGGAGTGTAACGCGGCTCGAGCAGTACTTC

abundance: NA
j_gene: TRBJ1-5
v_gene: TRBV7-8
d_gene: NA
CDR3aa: CASSFSRGNQPQHF
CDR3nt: TGTGCCAGCAGCTTTTCTCGGGGCAATCAGCCCCAGCATTTT

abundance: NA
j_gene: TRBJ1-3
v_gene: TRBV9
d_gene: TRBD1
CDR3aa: CASSVTGRSGNTIYF
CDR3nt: TGTGCCAGCAGCGTGACAGGGCGCTCTGGAAACACCATATATTTT

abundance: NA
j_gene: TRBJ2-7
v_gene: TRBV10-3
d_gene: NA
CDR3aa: CAISEVLKSSYEQYF
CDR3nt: TGTGCCATCAGTGAGGTCTTAAAGAGCTCCTACGAGCAGTACTTC

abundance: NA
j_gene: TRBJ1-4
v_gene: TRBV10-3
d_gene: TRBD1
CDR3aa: CAGRTGPGEKLFF
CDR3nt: TGTGCCGGCAGGACAGGCCCAGGGGAAAAACTGTTTTTT

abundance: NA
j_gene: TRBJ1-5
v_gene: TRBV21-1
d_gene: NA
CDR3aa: CASKPGTSPDYQPQHF
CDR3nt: TGTGCCAGCAAGCCCGGGACATCCCCCGATTATCAGCCCCAGCATTTT

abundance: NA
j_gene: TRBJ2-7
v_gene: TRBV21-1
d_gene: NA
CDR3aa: CASSREEQYF
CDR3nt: TGTGCCAGCAGCAGGGAGGAGCAGTACTTC

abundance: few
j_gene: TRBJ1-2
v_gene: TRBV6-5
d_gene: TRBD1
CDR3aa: CASSYSFRGSYGYTF
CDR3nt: TGTGCCAGCAGTTACTCGTTCAGGGGGTCCTATGGCTACACCTTC

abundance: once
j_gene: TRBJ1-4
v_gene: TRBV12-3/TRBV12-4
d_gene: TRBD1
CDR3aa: CASRGTGGEKLFF
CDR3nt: TGTGCCAGCAGGGGGACAGGGGGAGAAAAACTGTTTTTT

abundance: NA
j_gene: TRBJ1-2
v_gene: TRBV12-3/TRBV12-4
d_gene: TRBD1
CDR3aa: CASSSGGKGYTF
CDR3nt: TGTGCCAGCAGTTCAGGGGGCAAAGGCTACACCTTC

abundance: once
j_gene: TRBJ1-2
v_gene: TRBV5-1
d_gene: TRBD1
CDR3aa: CASSIGQGGGYTF
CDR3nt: TGCGCCAGCAGCATAGGACAGGGTGGTGGCTACACCTTC

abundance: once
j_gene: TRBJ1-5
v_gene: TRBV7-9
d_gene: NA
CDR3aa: CASSLGVAENQPQHF
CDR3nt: TGTGCCAGCAGCTTAGGTGTTGCGGAGAATCAGCCCCAGCATTTT

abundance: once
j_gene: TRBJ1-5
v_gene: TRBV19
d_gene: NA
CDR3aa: CASTLIGGGNQPQHF
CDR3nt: TGTGCCAGTACCCTGATTGGAGGGGGCAATCAGCCCCAGCATTTT

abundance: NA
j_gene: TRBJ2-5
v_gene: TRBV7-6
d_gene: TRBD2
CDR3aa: CASSSSLAGSQETQYF
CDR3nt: TGTGCCAGCAGCTCCTCGCTAGCGGGCAGCCAAGAGACCCAGTACTTC

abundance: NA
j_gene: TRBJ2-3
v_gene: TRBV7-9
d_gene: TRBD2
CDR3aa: CASSPVGLAGAGDTQYF
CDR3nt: TGTGCCAGCAGCCCGGTGGGACTAGCGGGAGCGGGAGATACGCAGTATTTT

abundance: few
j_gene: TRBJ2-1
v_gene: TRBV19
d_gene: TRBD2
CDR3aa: CASWGGGENNEQFF
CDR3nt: TGTGCCAGCTGGGGGGGAGGGGAAAACAATGAGCAGTTCTTC

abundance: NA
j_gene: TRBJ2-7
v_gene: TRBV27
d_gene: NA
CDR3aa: CASSRTGGVAGGSYEQYF
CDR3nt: TGTGCCAGCAGCCGGACAGGGGGCGTAGCGGGAGGGAGTTACGAGCAGTACTTC

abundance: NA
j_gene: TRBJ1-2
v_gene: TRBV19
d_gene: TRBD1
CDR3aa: CASSSGTVLYGYTF
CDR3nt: TGTGCCAGTAGTTCTGGGACAGTACTTTATGGCTACACCTTC

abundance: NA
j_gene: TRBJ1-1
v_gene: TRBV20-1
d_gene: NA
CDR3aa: CSASVQGMNTEAFF
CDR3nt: TGCAGTGCTAGTGTACAGGGCATGAACACTGAAGCTTTCTTT

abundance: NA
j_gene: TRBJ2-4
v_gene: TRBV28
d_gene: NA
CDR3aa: CASSLSYSRGNIQYF
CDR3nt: TGTGCCAGCAGTTTGTCGTACTCGCGGGGAAACATTCAGTACTTC

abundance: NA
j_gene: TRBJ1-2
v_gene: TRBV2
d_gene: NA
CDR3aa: CASSEMGAANYGYTF
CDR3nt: TGTGCCAGCAGTGAAATGGGTGCGGCTAACTATGGCTACACCTTC

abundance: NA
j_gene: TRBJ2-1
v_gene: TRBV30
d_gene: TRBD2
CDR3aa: CAWSVGTSRYNEQFF
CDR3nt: TGTGCCTGGAGTGTGGGGACTAGCAGGTACAATGAGCAGTTCTTC

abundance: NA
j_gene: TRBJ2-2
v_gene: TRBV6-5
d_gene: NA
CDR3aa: CASSYLQNTGELFF
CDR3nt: TGTGCCAGCAGTTACTTACAGAACACCGGGGAGCTGTTTTTT

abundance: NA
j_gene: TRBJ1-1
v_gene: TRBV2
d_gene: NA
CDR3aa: CASSENSMNTEAFF
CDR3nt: TGTGCCAGCAGTGAAAACAGCATGAACACTGAAGCTTTCTTT

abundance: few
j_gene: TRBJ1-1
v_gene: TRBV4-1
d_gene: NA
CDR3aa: CASSPVARMNTEAFF
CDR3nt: TGCGCCAGCAGCCCGGTCGCTAGGATGAACACTGAAGCTTTCTTT